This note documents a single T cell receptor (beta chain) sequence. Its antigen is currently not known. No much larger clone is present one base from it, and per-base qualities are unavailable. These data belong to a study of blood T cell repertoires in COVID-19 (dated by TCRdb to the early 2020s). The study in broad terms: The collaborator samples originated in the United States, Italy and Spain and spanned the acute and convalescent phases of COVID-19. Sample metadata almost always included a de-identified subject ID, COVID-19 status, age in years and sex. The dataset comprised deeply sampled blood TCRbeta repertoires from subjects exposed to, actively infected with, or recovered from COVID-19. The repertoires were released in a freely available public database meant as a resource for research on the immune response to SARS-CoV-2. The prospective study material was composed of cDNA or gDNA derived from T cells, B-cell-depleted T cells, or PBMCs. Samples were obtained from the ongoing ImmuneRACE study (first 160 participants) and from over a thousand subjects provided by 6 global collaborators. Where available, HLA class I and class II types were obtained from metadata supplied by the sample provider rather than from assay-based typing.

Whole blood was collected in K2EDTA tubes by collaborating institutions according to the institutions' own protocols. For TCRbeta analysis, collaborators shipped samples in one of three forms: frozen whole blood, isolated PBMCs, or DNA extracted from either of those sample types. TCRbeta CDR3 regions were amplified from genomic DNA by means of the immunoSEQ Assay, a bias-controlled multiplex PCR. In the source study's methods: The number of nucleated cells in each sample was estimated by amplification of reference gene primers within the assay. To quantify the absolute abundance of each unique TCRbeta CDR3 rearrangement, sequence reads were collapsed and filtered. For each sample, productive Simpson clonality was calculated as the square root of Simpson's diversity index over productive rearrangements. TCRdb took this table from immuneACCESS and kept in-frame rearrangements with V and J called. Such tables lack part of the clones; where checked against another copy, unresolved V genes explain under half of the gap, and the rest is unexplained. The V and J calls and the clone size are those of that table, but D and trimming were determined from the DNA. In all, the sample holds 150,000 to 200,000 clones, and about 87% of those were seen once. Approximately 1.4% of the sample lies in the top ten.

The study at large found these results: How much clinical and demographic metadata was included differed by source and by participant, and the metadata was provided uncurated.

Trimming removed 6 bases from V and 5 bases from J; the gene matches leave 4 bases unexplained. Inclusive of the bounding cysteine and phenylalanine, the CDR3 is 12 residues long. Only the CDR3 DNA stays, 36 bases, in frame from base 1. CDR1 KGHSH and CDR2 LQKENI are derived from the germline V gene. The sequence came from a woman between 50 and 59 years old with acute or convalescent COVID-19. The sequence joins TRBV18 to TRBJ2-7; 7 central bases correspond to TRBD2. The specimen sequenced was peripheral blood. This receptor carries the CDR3 CASSSAGDEQYF. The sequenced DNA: TGTGCCAGCTCCTCGGCGGGAGACGAGCAGTACTTC.